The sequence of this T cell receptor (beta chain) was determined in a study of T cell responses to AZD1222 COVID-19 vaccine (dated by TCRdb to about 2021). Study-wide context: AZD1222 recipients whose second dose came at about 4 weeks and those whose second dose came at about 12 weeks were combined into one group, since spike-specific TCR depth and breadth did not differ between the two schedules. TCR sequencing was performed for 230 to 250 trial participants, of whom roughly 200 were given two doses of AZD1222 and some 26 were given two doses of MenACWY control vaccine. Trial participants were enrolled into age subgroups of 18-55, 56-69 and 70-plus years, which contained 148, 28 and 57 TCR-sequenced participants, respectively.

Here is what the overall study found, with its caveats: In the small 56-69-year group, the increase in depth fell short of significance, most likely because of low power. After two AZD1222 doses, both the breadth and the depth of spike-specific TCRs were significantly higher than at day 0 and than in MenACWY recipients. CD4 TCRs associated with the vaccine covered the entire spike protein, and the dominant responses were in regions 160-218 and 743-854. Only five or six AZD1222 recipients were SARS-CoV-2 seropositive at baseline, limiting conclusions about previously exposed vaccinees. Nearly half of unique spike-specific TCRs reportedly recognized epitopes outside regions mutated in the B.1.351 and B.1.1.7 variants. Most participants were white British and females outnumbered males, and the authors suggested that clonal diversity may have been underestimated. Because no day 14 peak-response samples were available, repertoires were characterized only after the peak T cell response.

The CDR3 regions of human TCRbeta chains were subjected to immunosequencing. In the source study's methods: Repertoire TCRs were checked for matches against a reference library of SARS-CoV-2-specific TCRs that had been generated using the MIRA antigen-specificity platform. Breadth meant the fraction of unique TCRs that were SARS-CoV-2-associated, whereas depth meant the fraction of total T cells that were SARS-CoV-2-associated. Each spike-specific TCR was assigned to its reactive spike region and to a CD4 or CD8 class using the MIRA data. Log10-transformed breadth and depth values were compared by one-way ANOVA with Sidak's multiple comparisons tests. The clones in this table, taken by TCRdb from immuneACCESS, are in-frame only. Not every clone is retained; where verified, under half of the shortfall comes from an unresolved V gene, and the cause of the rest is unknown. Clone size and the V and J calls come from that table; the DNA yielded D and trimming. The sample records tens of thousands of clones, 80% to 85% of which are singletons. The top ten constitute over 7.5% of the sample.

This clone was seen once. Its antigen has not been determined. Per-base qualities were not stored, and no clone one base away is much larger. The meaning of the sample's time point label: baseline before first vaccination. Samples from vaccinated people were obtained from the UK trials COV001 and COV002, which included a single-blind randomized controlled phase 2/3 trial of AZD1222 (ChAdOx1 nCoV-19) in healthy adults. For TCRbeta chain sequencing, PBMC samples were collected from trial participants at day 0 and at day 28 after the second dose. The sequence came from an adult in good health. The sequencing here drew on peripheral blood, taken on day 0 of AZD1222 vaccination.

The CDR3 protein sequence reads: CASSVQGSGANVLTF. DNA sequence: TGTGCCAGCAGCGTGCAGGGGTCTGGGGCCAACGTCCTGACTTTC. The chain uses TRBV7-2 and TRBJ2-6; possibly the D gene is TRBD1, per 6 matching bases. The cysteine opens and the phenylalanine closes a CDR3 of 15 amino acids. Only the CDR3 region is kept as DNA, spanning 45 bases read in frame from base 1. CDR1 and CDR2 are read off the germline V gene as SGHTA and FQGNSA. V gives up 5 bases and J gives up 1 base, and the segment between their germline ends measures 9 bases.